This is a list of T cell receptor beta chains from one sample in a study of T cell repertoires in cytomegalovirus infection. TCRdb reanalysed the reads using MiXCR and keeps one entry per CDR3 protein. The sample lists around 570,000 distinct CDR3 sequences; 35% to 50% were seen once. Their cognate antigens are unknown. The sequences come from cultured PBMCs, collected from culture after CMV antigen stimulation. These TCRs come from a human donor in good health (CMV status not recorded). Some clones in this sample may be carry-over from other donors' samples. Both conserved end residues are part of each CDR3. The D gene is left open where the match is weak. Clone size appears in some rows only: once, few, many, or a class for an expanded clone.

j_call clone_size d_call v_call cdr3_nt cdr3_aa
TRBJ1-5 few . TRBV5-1 TGCGCCAGCAGCTTGGATACAGGGCTTGGTCAGCCCCAGCATTTT CASSLDTGLGQPQHF
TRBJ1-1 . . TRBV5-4 TGTGCCAGCACCCTAATAGGCGACACTGAAGCTTTCTTT CASTLIGDTEAFF
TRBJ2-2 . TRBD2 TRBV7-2 TGTGCCAGCAGCCCGGGACTAGCTGCCGCCGGGGAGCTGTTTTTT CASSPGLAAAGELFF
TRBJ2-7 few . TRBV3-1 TGTGCCAGCAGCCAGGGGGGTTCCAGCGAGCAGTACTTC CASSQGGSSEQYF
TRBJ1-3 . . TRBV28 TGTGCCAGCAGTTCCCCGACCCCCCAGGGGATCTTTTCTGGAAACACCATATATTTT CASSSPTPQGIFSGNTIYF
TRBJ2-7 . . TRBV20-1 TGCAGTGCTAGAGATGGGGCACCCTACGAGCAGTACTTC CSARDGAPYEQYF
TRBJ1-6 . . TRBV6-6 TGTGCCAGCATCCAACGCTCGCTAAGCTCCTATAATTCACCCCTCCACTTT CASIQRSLSSYNSPLHF
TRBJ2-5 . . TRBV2 TGTGCCAGCTCCTCTGTAAACCAAGAGACCCAGTACTTC CASSSVNQETQYF
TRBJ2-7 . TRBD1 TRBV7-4 TGTGCCAGCAGCCGTGCCGGACAGGGCTATATGTCGCTGTACTTC CASSRAGQGYMSLYF
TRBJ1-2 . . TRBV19 TGTGCCAGTAGTAATCCGGGGCTCGGTGGCTACACCTTC CASSNPGLGGYTF
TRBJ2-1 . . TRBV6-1 TGTGCCAGCAGTTACCAAGCCTTCAATGAGCAGTTCTTC CASSYQAFNEQFF
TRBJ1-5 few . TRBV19 TGTGCCGCGCGGGACGCGCCTAATCAGCCCCAGCATTTT CAARDAPNQPQHF
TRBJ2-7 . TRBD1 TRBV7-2 TGTGCCAGCAGCGCAGAGGGACAGAACTCCTACGAGCAGTACTTC CASSAEGQNSYEQYF
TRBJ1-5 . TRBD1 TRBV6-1 TGTGCCAGCAGAGACGGGGTAAGGGGGCGTAATCAGCCCCAGCATTTT CASRDGVRGRNQPQHF
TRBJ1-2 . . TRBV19 TGTGCCAGTAGTTACAACGAGGCAGGGAGTAACTATGGCTACACCTTC CASSYNEAGSNYGYTF
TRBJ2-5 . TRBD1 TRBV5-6 TGTGCCAGCAGCTTGTTGTCAGGGGGCGCGTTGCAGTACTTC CASSLLSGGALQYF
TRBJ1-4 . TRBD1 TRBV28 TGTGCCAGCAGTTCCCCGGGGGGACAGGGCGATGAAAAACTGTTTTTT CASSSPGGQGDEKLFF
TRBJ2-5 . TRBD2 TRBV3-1 TGTGCCAGCAGCCTAGGACTAGCGGGCTTGGATGAGACCCAGTACTTC CASSLGLAGLDETQYF
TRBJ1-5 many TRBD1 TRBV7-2 TGTGCCAGCAGCTTAGCAGTCGGACAGGGTCAGCCCCAGCATTTT CASSLAVGQGQPQHF
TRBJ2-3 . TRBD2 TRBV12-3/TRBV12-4 TGTGCCAGCAGTTTGAGGTTTCGGCGGGAGAATCCAGATACGCAGTATTTT CASSLRFRRENPDTQYF
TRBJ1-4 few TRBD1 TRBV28 TGTGCCAGCAGTACCTCAGGGGGCTCGATTGAAAAACTGTTTTTT CASSTSGGSIEKLFF
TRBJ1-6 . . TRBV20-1 TGCAGTGCTGGTCTGGGGTCCCTCCACTTT CSAGLGSLHF
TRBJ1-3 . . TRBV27 TGTGCCAGCAGACAGGCGGCTGGAAACACCATATATTTT CASRQAAGNTIYF
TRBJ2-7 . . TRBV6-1 TGTGCCAGCAGTCGGGGGTATTACGAGCAGTACTTC CASSRGYYEQYF
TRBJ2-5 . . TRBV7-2 TGTGCCAGCAGTTCACAGGGTTGGTGGGAAGAGACCCAGTACTTC CASSSQGWWEETQYF
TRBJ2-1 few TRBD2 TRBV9 TGTGCCAGCAGCGGGCTAGCGGACGGAAATGAGCAGTTCTTC CASSGLADGNEQFF
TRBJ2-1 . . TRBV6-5 TGTGCCAGCAGCCGGACTTCCGCGCGTGAGCAGTTCTTC CASSRTSAREQFF
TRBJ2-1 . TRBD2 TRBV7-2 TGTGCCAGCAGCTTAGTTTTGCTAGCGGGGGCCTACAATGAGCAGTTCTTC CASSLVLLAGAYNEQFF
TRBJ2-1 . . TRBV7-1 TGTGCCAGCAGCTCCTCTAGCGGCGCATCAGGGGCGCAGTTCTTC CASSSSSGASGAQFF
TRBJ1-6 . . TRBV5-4 TGTGCCAGCCGAACTGAGGAGGGACGGAATTCACCCCTCCACTTT CASRTEEGRNSPLHF
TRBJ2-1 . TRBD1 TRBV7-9 TGTGCCAGCAGCCCAAGCAAACAGGGGAATGAGCAGTTCTTC CASSPSKQGNEQFF
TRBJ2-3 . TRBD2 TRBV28 TGTGCCAGCAGTTTATGGGCGGGGGGGCCAGGTCCAGATACGCAGTATTTT CASSLWAGGPGPDTQYF
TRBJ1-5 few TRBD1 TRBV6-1 TGTGCCAGCAGTGAACGGGACAGGGTTTTGCCCCAGCATTTT CASSERDRVLPQHF
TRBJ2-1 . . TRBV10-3 TGTGCCACCCGCCTCGCAGATGAGCAGTTCTTC CATRLADEQFF
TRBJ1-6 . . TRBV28 TGTGCCAGCAGTTTAATTAGTTTGTCAGGGAGCTCCTATAATTCACCCCTCCACTTT CASSLISLSGSSYNSPLHF
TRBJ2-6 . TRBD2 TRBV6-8 TGTGCCAGCAGCAGGGACTACTTAAGCTCTGGGGCCAACGTCCTGACTTTC CASSRDYLSSGANVLTF
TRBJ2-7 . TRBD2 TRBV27 TGTGCCAGCAGTTTATCTTGGGGGAGGGGAGCCTACGAGCAGTACTTC CASSLSWGRGAYEQYF
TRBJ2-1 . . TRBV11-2 TGTGCCAGCAGCCCCCCCATGGGTGAGCAGTTCTTC CASSPPMGEQFF
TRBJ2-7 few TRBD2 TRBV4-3 TGCGCCAGCATACGCGGGAGTGGACACGAGCAGTACTTC CASIRGSGHEQYF
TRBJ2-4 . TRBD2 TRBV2 TGTGCCAGCAGTGGCACTAGCGGGGGGGCCGGGATTCAGTACTTC CASSGTSGGAGIQYF
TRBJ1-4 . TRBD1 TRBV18 TGTGCCAGCTCACAAACAGGGGGCTATGAAAAACTGTTTTTT CASSQTGGYEKLFF
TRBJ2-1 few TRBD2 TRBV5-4 TGTGCCAGCAGCTTGGCCCCGGGGGGTACTTACAATGAGCAGTTCTTC CASSLAPGGTYNEQFF
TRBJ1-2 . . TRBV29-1 TGCAGCGTTGTGAGCCCGCTCCTCAAGGCCTATGGCTACACCTTC CSVVSPLLKAYGYTF
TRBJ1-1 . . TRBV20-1 TGCAGTGCTGGGCCCGCGGGATTGGGGATCATGAACACTGAAGCTTTCTTT CSAGPAGLGIMNTEAFF
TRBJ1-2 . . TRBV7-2 TGTGCCAGCAGCTTGCTCAAGACAGGCAACTATGGCTACACCTTC CASSLLKTGNYGYTF
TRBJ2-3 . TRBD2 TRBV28 TGTGCCAGCAGTTTATGGTCGGCGGGCGGGGGGCTGCAGTATTTT CASSLWSAGGGLQYF
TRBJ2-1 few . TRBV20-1 TGCAGTGCTAGGGCTGTGGATGAGCAGTTCTTC CSARAVDEQFF
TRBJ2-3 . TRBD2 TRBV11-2 TGTGCCAGCAGCTCAAGACTAGCGGGGGGATCAGATACGCAGTATTTT CASSSRLAGGSDTQYF
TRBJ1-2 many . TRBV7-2 TGTGCCAGCAGCTTTTCACAGAGACCAGGTAGAAATGGCTACACCTTC CASSFSQRPGRNGYTF
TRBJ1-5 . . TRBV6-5 TGTGCCCGAGGGAGCAATCAGCCCCAGCATTTT CARGSNQPQHF
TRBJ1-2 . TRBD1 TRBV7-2 TGTGCCAGCAGCCTTGACAGGGGTTTCATGGGCTACACCTTC CASSLDRGFMGYTF
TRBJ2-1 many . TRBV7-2 TGTGCCAGCAGCAAGGGGACTCGGGGGAATGAGCAGTTCTTC CASSKGTRGNEQFF
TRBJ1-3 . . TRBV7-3 TGTGCCAGCAGCTTAGGAGGGCAGGGCGGCTCTGGAAACACCATATATTTT CASSLGGQGGSGNTIYF
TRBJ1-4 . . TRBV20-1 TGCAGTGCTAGAGTCAGGGTTGGGGAAAAACTGTTTTTT CSARVRVGEKLFF
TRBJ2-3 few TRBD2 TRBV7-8 TGTGCCAGCAGCTTAATCATTGGGGGAGGGCGCGTAGATACGCAGTATTTT CASSLIIGGGRVDTQYF
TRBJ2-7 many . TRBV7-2 TGTGCCAGCAGCGTCCGGGCGGCTGGGCCCTACGAGCAGTACTTC CASSVRAAGPYEQYF